This T cell receptor beta chain was identified in a study of blood T cell repertoires in COVID-19 (dated by TCRdb to the early 2020s). In the study overall: Samples covering the acute and convalescent phases of COVID-19 were provided by collaborators in the United States, Italy and Spain. The prospective study material was composed of cDNA or gDNA derived from T cells, B-cell-depleted T cells, or PBMCs. The dataset comprised deeply sampled blood TCRbeta repertoires from subjects exposed to, actively infected with, or recovered from COVID-19. The repertoires were released in a freely available public database meant as a resource for research on the immune response to SARS-CoV-2. Samples were obtained from the ongoing ImmuneRACE study (first 160 participants) and from 1,254 subjects provided by 6 global collaborators. Sample metadata almost always included a de-identified subject ID, COVID-19 status, age in years and sex. Where available, HLA class I and class II types were obtained from metadata supplied by the sample provider rather than from assay-based typing.

Of note for this clone: Its antigen is not yet known. Base quality data are lacking; no much larger clone is found one base away.

Looking up the germline V gene yields CDR1 SGHRS and CDR2 YFSETQ. The CDR3 has 13 amino acids, counting the end cysteine and phenylalanine. The DNA shown is the 39-base CDR3, in frame from base 1. V drops 0 bases and J drops 7 bases, leaving 7 bases in between. TCRbeta CDR3 regions were amplified from genomic DNA using the immunoSEQ Assay, a bias-controlled multiplex PCR. As for the original processing: Nucleated cell counts per sample were estimated from amplification of reference gene primers within the assay. Sequence reads were collapsed and filtered to measure the absolute abundance of every unique TCRbeta CDR3 rearrangement. Productive Simpson clonality was computed per sample as the square root of Simpson's diversity index over productive rearrangements. TCRdb's version of the immuneACCESS table is confined to in-frame rearrangements and falls short of the full clone set. An unresolved V gene accounts for under half of the shortfall where checked; the remainder is of unknown origin. Clone size and the V and J calls come from that table; the DNA yielded D and trimming. The sample records fewer than 250,000 clones, 84% of which are singletons. Clones ranked in the top ten supply roughly 3.2% of the sample.

Participants in the prospective study were enrolled through a virtual design, were aged roughly 18 to 95 years, and lived in 20 to 30 United States geographic areas. Cohort assignment in the prospective study relied on participant-reported clinical history from a screening survey and a study questionnaire. Exposed participants had been in contact, within 2 weeks of entering the study, with a person who had a PCR-confirmed or clinician-diagnosed case of COVID-19. Mobile phlebotomists in the prospective study collected whole blood, serum and a nasopharyngeal or oropharyngeal swab from every participant. Participants in the prospective study had the option to provide additional blood draws and questionnaires over an approximately 2-month period. Before DNA extraction, blood samples from the prospective study were shipped at room temperature or frozen. Results the study describes overall, beyond this receptor: Clinical and demographic metadata were provided uncurated, with the amount varying by source and participant.

This receptor was obtained from a woman aged 25 to 39 who had been exposed to COVID-19. The sequenced sample was PBMCs or T cells enriched from blood (not recorded which). The receptor chain draws on TRBV5-1 and TRBJ1-4, with no confidently assigned D gene. The nucleotides read TGCGCCAGCAGCTTGGTGTTATCTGAAAAACTGTTTTTT. Protein translation: CASSLVLSEKLFF.